This TCR beta chain was observed in a study of blood T cell repertoires in COVID-19 (dated by TCRdb to 2018 to 2020). A note on the overall study: Samples from collaborators originated in the United States, Italy and Spain and spanned both the acute and convalescent phases of COVID-19. The material from the prospective study consisted of cDNA or gDNA derived from T cells, B-cell-depleted T cells, or PBMCs. The dataset comprised deeply sampled blood TCRbeta repertoires from subjects exposed to, actively infected with, or recovered from COVID-19. A freely available public database, intended as a resource for researchers studying the immune response to SARS-CoV-2, is where the repertoires were released. The samples were drawn from the first 160 participants of the ongoing ImmuneRACE study and from over a thousand subjects provided by 6 global collaborators. A de-identified subject ID, COVID-19 status, age in years and sex were almost always included in the sample metadata. Where available, HLA class I and class II types were obtained from metadata supplied by the sample provider rather than from assay-based typing.

Regarding this clone: The antigen it binds to is not known. The input lacks base qualities; no much larger clone sits a single base away.

Collaborating institutions collected whole blood in K2EDTA tubes following their own protocols. For TCRbeta analysis, collaborator samples were shipped as frozen whole blood, as isolated PBMCs, or as DNA extracted from either sample type. The junction carries 10 bases between V and J, which are trimmed by 7 bases and 0 bases respectively. The CDR3 holds 14 amino acids from the cysteine to the phenylalanine. The entry retains the CDR3 DNA only, 42 bases that are in frame from base 1. CDR1 is given as SGHRS and CDR2 as YFSETQ, both from the germline V gene. Here is what the overall study found, with its caveats: The amount of clinical and demographic metadata varied by source and participant and was provided uncurated.

TCRbeta CDR3 regions were amplified from genomic DNA by means of the immunoSEQ Assay, a bias-controlled multiplex PCR. Concerning the study's data processing: Nucleated cell counts per sample were estimated from amplification of reference gene primers within the assay. To quantify the absolute abundance of each unique TCRbeta CDR3 rearrangement, sequence reads were collapsed and filtered. For each sample, productive Simpson clonality was calculated by taking the square root of Simpson's diversity index across productive rearrangements. This is the immuneACCESS table as TCRdb keeps it, with only in-frame sequences that have V and J called. A part of the clones is gone; compared with another copy, unresolved V genes explain less than half, and the rest is unexplained. The V and J calls and clone size were taken over from that table, and D and trimming were inferred from the DNA. The sample includes 9,500 to 15,000 clones, with over 85% observed a single time. About an eighth of the sample is held by the ten biggest clonotypes.

This sequence originates from a man between 65 and 85 years old with active COVID-19. Sequences were obtained from peripheral blood. In this chain, TRBV5-1 is recombined with TRBJ2-2, with TRBD2 as a weak D call on 5 bases. The DNA sequence is given as TGCGCCAGCCTTCCGGAGGCGAACACCGGGGAGCTGTTTTTT. It specifies CASLPEANTGELFF.